This TCR beta chain was sequenced for a study of cytomegalovirus exposure and HLA in healthy donors. Primers: 60 Vbeta forward and 13 Jbeta reverse. Assay: immunoSEQ multiplex PCR; the TCRdb copy retains only in-frame clones and omits some. Altogether under 200,000 clones are present, 80% to 85% being singletons, with the ten largest covering about 2.2%. As for this clone: Other nucleotide sequences from this sample produce the same CDR3.

CDR3 size: 14 residues. Germline V gene lookup returns CDR1 KGHSH and CDR2 LQKENI. Losses at the gene ends were 1 base for V and 4 bases for J; bases not matched to a gene: 1. The genes are TRBV18 and TRBJ2-7, with 10 bases lining up with TRBD1. The TCR sequence derives from a male donor in good health and CMV-seronegative. Specimen: PBMCs. This chain's CDR3 is CASSPRQGAYEQYF. The CDR3 bases are TGTGCCAGCTCACCACGACAGGGGGCTTACGAGCAGTACTTC.